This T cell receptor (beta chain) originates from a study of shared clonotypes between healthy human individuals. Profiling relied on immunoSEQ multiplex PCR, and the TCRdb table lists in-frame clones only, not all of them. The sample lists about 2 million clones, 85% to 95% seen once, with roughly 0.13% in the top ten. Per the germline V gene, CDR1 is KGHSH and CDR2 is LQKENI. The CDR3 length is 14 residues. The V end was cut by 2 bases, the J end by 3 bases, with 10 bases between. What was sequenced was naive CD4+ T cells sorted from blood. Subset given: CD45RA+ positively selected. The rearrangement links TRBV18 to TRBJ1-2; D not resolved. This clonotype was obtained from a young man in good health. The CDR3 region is CASSPGLWDYGYTF. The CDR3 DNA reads TGTGCCAGCTCACCAGGGTTATGGGACTATGGCTACACCTTC.